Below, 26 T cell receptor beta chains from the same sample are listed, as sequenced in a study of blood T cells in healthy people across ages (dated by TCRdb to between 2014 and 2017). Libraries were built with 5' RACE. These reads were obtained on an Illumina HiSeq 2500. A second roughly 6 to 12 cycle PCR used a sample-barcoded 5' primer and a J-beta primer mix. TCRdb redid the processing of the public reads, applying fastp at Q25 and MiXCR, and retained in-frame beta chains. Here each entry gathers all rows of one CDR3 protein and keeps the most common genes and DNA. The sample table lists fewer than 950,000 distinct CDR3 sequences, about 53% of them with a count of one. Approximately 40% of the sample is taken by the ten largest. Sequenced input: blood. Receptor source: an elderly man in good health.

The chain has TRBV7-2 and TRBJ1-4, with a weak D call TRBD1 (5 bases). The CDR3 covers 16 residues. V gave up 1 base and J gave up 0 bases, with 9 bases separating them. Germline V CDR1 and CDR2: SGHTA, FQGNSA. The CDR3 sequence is CASSLGGSTTNEKLFF. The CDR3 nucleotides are TGTGCCAGCAGCTTAGGGGGCAGCACAACTAATGAAAAACTGTTTTTT.

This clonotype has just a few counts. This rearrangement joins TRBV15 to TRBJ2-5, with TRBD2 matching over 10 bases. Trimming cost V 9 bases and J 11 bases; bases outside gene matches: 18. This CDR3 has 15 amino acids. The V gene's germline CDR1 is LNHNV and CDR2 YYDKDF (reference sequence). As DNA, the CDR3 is TGTGCCACGCGGGACCCTAGCGGGAGCAAGTATGAGCAGTACTTC. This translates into CATRDPSGSKYEQYF.

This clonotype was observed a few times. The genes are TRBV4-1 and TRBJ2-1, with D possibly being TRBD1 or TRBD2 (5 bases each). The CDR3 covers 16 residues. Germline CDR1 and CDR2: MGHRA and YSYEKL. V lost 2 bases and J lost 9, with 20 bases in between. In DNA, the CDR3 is TGCGCCAGCAGCCAATCCCCCGCTAGCTCGAGGGGTGAGCAGTTCTTC. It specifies CASSQSPASSRGEQFF.

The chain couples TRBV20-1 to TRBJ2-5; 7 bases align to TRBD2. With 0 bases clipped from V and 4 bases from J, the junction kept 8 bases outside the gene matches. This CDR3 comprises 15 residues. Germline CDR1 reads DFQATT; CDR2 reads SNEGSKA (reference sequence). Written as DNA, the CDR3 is TGCAGTGCTAGAGATATGGCGGGAGTGCGAGAGACCCAGTACTTC. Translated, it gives CSARDMAGVRETQYF.

The DNA of the CDR3 is TGTGCCAGCAACCCGAGACAGGGGGCACAAGAGACCCAGTACTTC. Protein: CASNPRQGAQETQYF. The chain links TRBV7-9 to TRBJ2-4; 10 bases are a match to TRBD1. TRBJ2-5 explains the end of the DNA better; the J call may be wrong. CDR1 and CDR2 (germline): SEHNR, FQNEAQ (reference sequence). This CDR3 contains 15 residues.

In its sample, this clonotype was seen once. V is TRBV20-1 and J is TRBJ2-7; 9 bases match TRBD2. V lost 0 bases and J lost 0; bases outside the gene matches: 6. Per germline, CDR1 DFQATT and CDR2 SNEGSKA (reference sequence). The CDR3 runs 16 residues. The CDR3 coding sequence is TGCAGTGCTAGAGAGCTTGCTAGCGGGACCTCCTACGAGCAGTACTTC. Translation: CSARELASGTSYEQYF.

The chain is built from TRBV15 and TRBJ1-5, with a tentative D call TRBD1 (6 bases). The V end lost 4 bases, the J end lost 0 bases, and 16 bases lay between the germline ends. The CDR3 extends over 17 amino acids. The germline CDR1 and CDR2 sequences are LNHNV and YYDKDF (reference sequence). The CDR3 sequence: CATSMGQEPYSNQPQHF. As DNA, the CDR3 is TGTGCCACCAGCATGGGACAAGAACCCTATAGCAATCAGCCCCAGCATTTT.

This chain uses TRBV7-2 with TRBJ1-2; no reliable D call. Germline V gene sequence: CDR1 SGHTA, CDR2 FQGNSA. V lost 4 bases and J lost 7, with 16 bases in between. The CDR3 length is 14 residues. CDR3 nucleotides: TGTGCCAGCAGCTCGACCACGGAGTCGAGTGGCTACACCTTC. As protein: CASSSTTESSGYTF.

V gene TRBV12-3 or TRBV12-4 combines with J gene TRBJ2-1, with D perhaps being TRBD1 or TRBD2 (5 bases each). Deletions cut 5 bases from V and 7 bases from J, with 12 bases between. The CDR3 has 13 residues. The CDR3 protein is CASSPGASNEQFF. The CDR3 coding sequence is TGTGCCAGCAGTCCCGGGGCAAGTAATGAGCAGTTCTTC.

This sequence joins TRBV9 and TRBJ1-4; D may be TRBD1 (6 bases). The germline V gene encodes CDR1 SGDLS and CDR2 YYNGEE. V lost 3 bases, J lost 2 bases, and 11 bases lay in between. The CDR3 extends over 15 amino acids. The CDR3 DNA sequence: TGTGCCAGCAGCGCTCAGGGGTGGACTAATGAAAAACTGTTTTTT. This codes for CASSAQGWTNEKLFF.

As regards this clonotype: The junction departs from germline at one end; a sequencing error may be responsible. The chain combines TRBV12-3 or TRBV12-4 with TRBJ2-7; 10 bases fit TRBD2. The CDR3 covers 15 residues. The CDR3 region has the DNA TGTGCCAGCAGTCCCCTAGCGGGAGAGTCCTGCGAGCAGTACTTC. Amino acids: CASSPLAGESCEQYF.

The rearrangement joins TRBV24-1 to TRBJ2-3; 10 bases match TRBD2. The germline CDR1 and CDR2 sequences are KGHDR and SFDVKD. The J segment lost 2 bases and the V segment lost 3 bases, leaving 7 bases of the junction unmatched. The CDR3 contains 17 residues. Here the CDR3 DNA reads TGTGCCACCAGTGATGTCAGGACTAGCGGATACACAGATACGCAGTATTTT. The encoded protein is CATSDVRTSGYTDTQYF.

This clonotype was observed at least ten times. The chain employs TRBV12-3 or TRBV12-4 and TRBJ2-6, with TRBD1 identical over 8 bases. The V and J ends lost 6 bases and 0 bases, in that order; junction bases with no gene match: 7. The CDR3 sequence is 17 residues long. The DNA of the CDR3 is TGTGCCAGCAGCTCCGGGACAGGTACCTCTGGGGCCAACGTCCTGACTTTC. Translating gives CASSSGTGTSGANVLTF.

CDR3 in amino acids: CSAPGYGGNEQYF. The CDR3 DNA reads TGCAGCGCCCCCGGGTACGGGGGCAATGAGCAGTACTTC. The rearrangement links TRBV29-1 to TRBJ2-7, with D possibly called TRBD1 or TRBD2 (6 bases each). Trimming pared 7 bases from V and 7 bases from J, leaving 20 bases between. CDR3 length equals 13 residues. The germline V gene has CDR1 SQVTM and CDR2 ANQGSEA.

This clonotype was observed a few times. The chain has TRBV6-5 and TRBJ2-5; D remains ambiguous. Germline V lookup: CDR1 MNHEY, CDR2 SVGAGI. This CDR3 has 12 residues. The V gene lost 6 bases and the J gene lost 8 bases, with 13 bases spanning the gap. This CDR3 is CASRTGPATQYF. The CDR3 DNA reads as TGTGCCAGCAGGACCGGGCCGGCCACCCAGTACTTC.

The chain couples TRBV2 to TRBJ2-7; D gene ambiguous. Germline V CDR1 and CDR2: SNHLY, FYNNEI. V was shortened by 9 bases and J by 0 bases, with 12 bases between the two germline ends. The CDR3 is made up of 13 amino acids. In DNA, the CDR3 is TGTGCCAGGAAGGTAGTCCGCTCCTACGAGCAGTACTTC. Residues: CARKVVRSYEQYF.

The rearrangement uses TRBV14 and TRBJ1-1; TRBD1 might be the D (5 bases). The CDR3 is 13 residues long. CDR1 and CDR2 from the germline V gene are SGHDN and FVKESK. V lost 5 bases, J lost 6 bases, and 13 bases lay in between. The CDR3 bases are TGTGCCAGCAGCAGGCAGGGATTCTCTGAAGCTTTCTTT. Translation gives CASSRQGFSEAFF.

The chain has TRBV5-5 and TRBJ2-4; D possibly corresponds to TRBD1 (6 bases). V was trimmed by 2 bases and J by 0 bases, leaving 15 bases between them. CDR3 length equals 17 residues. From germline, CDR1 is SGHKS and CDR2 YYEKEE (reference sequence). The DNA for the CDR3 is TGTGCCAGCAGCTTAGGGGGAGCACAGCTAGCCAAAAACATTCAGTACTTC. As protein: CASSLGGAQLAKNIQYF.

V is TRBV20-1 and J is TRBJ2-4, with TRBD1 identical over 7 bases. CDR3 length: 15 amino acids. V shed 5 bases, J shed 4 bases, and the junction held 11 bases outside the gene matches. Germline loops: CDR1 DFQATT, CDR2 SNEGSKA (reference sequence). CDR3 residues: CSAVLDRAAKNIQYF. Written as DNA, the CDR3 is TGCAGTGCTGTCCTTGACAGGGCCGCAAAAAACATTCAGTACTTC.

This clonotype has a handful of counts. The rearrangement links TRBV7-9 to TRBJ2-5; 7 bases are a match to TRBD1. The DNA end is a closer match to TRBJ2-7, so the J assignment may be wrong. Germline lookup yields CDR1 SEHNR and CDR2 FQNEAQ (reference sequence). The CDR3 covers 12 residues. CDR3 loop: CASSSTGSEQYF. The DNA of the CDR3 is TGTGCCAGCAGCTCGACAGGGTCCGAGCAGTACTTC.

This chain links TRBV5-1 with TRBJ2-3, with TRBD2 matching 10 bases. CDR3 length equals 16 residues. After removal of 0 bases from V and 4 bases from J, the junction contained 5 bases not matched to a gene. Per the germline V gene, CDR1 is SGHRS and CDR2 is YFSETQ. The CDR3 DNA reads TGCGCCAGCAGCTTGGTAAAGGGGACTAGCGCAGATACGCAGTATTTT. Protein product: CASSLVKGTSADTQYF.

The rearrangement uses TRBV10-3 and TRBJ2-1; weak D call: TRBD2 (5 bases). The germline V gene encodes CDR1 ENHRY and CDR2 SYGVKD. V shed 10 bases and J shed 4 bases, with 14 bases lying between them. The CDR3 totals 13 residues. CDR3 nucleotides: TGTGCCAGCCTCCCTCGGGGTTACAATGAGCAGTTCTTC. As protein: CASLPRGYNEQFF.

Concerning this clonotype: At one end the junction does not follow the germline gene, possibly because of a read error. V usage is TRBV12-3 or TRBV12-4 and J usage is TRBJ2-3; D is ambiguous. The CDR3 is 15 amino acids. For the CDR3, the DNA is TGTGCCGGCAGTCCGCCGGTGGGCCGCACAGATACGCAGTATTTT. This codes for CAGSPPVGRTDTQYF.

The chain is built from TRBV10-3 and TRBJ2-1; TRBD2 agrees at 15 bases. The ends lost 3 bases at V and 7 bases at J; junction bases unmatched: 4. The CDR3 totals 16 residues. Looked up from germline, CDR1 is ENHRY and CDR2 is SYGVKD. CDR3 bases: TGTGCCATCAGTGACTTCGGGACTAGCGGGAGGAATGAGCAGTTCTTC. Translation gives CAISDFGTSGRNEQFF.

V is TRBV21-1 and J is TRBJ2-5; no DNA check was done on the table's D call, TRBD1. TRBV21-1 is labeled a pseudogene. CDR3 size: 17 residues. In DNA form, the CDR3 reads TGTGCCAGCAGCAAAGCGTCAGGGAGCTTATGGGAAGAGACCCAGTACTTC. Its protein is CASSKASGSLWEETQYF.

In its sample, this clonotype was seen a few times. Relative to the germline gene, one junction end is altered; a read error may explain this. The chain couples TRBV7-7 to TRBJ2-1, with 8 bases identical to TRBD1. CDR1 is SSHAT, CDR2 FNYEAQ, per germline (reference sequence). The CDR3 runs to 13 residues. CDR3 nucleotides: TGTGCTAGCAGCCAAGGACAGGGTGGCGAGCAGTTCTTC. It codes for CASSQGQGGEQFF.